The clone carrying this TCR beta chain was observed many times. These data come from a study of human T cells and chemical hapten exposure. V lost 1 base to trimming and J lost 7 bases, with 7 bases between them. The CDR3 is made up of 13 amino acids. Sample time point: patch test 1, 2 weeks after DPC sensitization. Treatment meaning: therapeutic diphenylcyclopropenone sensitization with weekly scalp DPC. One entry per CDR3 protein results from TCRdb running MiXCR on the RACE reads. The repertoire holds around 50,000 distinct CDR3 sequences, about 9% seen once, with just under 4.5% in the top ten. The TCR sequence derives from a woman aged 45-59 years with alopecia areata. Some clones in this sample may be carry-over from other donors' samples. This specimen consisted of whole blood, obtained in connection with sensitization to the hapten diphenylcyclopropenone (DPC). The rearrangement links TRBV12-3 or TRBV12-4 to TRBJ1-4; D unresolved. CDR3 region: CASSLEESEKLFF. The CDR3 DNA sequence: TGTGCCAGCAGTTTAGAGGAGTCTGAAAAACTGTTTTTT.